One sample yielded the 22 T cell receptor beta chains listed below, sequenced in a study of blood T cells in healthy people across ages (dated by TCRdb to the mid-2010s). Libraries came from 5' RACE. The instrument was an Illumina HiSeq 2500. A second PCR of about 6 to 11 cycles was performed with a sample-barcoded 5' primer and a J-beta primer mix. TCRdb ran its own pipeline on the public reads, namely fastp trimming at Q25 and MiXCR clone calling, and kept in-frame beta chains. Every CDR3 protein is listed once, alongside the most common genes and DNA of its rows. Recorded for this sample are over 600,000 distinct CDR3 sequences; 21% of them occurred a single time. Roughly 3.7% of the sample is in the top ten clones. Sequenced sample: blood. These receptors were taken from a man between 65 and 85 years old in good health.

This clonotype was detected once. The gene calls are TRBV7-8 and TRBJ1-1, with D possibly matching TRBD1 (5 bases). Trimming removed 5 bases at V and 3 bases at J, with 10 bases between. The CDR3 is made up of 13 amino acids. Germline V gene data show CDR1 as SGHVS and CDR2 as FQNEAQ. The CDR3 nucleotides read TGTGCCAGCAGCCTCCGACAGTACACTGAAGCTTTCTTT. It translates to CASSLRQYTEAFF.

This clonotype was seen a few times. V and J are TRBV20-1 and TRBJ2-5; unclear D gene. The CDR3 runs 12 residues. Trimming took off 4 bases at V and 2 bases at J, with 8 bases between the two ends. Germline V gene lookup returns CDR1 DFQATT and CDR2 SNEGSKA (reference sequence). CDR3 nucleotide sequence: TGCAGTGCTATCGGGCCGCAAGAGACCCAGTACTTC. This translates into CSAIGPQETQYF.

The chain combines TRBV20-1 with TRBJ1-1; a weak D match, TRBD1 (6 bases). The CDR3 length is 12 residues. Germline V gives CDR1 DFQATT, CDR2 SNEGSKA (reference sequence). V was clipped by 0 bases and J by 10 bases, with 12 bases between them. CDR3 in amino acids: CSAREVGQRAFF. The CDR3 DNA reads TGCAGTGCTAGAGAAGTTGGACAGAGAGCTTTCTTT.

This rearrangement joins TRBV29-1 to TRBJ2-1; maybe TRBD1 (6 bases). Germline assignment: CDR1 SQVTM and CDR2 ANQGSEA. The CDR3 has 17 residues. Trimming took 3 bases from V and 4 from J, leaving 22 bases between them. The CDR3 nucleotides read TGCAGCGTTGAGGGCGCCGTTACGAGAGGGGGTTACAATGAGCAGTTCTTC. Protein: CSVEGAVTRGGYNEQFF.

The J gene is TRBJ2-5, the V gene TRBV28; 13 bases map to TRBD2. With 8 bases clipped from V and 5 bases from J, the junction kept 11 bases outside the gene matches. Germline V CDR1 and CDR2: MDHEN, SYDVKM. The CDR3 extends over 16 amino acids. In DNA form, the CDR3 reads TGTGCCAGCCGCTCCCCTGGGACTAGCGGGACGGAGACCCAGTACTTC. Translating gives CASRSPGTSGTETQYF.

V gene TRBV5-1 combines with J gene TRBJ2-5; tentatively, D is TRBD1 or TRBD2 (5 bases each). CDR3 length equals 14 residues. V lost 4 bases, J lost 3 bases, and 13 bases lay in between. Looked up from germline, CDR1 is SGHRS and CDR2 is YFSETQ. The CDR3 loop is CASSPGPGKETQYF. In DNA form, the CDR3 reads TGCGCCAGCAGCCCGGGGCCAGGCAAAGAGACCCAGTACTTC.

The chain combines TRBV11-2 with TRBJ2-2, with 8 positions matching TRBD2. This CDR3 comprises 16 residues. V lost 5 bases to trimming and J lost 6 bases; unmatched junction nucleotides: 11. Germline-derived CDR1 and CDR2 are SGHAT and FQNNGV. The CDR3 is CASSPFQIAGSGELFF. As DNA, the CDR3 is TGTGCCAGCAGCCCGTTTCAAATAGCGGGATCCGGGGAGCTGTTTTTT. Using reference TRBV11-2 and TRBJ2-2 for the parts outside the CDR3, the full variable domain is EAGVAQSPRYKIIEKRQSVAFWCNPISGHATLYWYQQILGQGPKLLIQFQNNGVVDDSQLPKDRFSAERLKGVDSTLKIQPAKLEDSAVYLCASSPFQIAGSGELFFGEGSRLTVL.

The chain links TRBV6-2 or TRBV6-3 to TRBJ2-5; 7 bases agree with TRBD2. Germline assignment: CDR1 MNHEY and CDR2 SVGEGT. V was clipped by 8 bases and J by 3 bases; unmatched bases: 9. The CDR3 loop spans 14 amino acids. The CDR3 reads CASGVWSGKETQYF. The CDR3 nucleotides read TGTGCCAGCGGAGTTTGGAGCGGGAAAGAGACCCAGTACTTC.

The chain joins TRBV5-1 to TRBJ2-1, with TRBD2 matching over 9 bases. With 0 bases clipped from V and 0 bases from J, the junction kept 10 bases outside the gene matches. The CDR3 runs to 19 residues. Per germline, CDR1 SGHRS and CDR2 YFSETQ. As DNA, the CDR3 is TGCGCCAGCAGCTTGGCCGGGGCGGGAGGGTCGAGCTCCTACAATGAGCAGTTCTTC. It codes for CASSLAGAGGSSSYNEQFF. Drawing the rest from reference TRBV5-1 and TRBJ2-1, the complete variable domain is KAGVTQTPRYLIKTRGQQVTLSCSPISGHRSVSWYQQTPGQGLQFLFEYFSETQRNKGNFPGRFSGRQFSNSRSEMNVSTLELGDSALYLCASSLAGAGGSSSYNEQFFGPGTRLTVL.

This clonotype has more than one count but fewer than ten. The gene calls are TRBV6-2 or TRBV6-3 and TRBJ2-6; 7 bases align to TRBD2. Germline CDR1 is MNHEY and CDR2 is SVGEGT. The CDR3 length is 15 residues. V was pared by 6 bases and J by 2 bases, with 4 bases of the junction left unmatched. CDR3 in DNA: TGTGCCAGCAGACAAGCGGGGACTGGGGCCAACGTCCTGACTTTC. This codes for CASRQAGTGANVLTF.

Concerning this clonotype: The junction and the germline gene differ at one end; a read error may be behind it. V usage is TRBV7-7 and J usage is TRBJ2-5; 8 positions agree with TRBD1. Gene TRBJ2-1 matches the end of the DNA better, so the J call may be wrong. Per germline, CDR1 SSHAT and CDR2 FNYEAQ (reference sequence). The CDR3 loop spans 13 amino acids. Written as DNA, the CDR3 is TGTGCTAGCAGCTTAAACAGGGGGAGTGAGCAGTTCTTC. Residues: CASSLNRGSEQFF.

The V and J genes are TRBV7-8 and TRBJ2-1; the match to TRBD2 covers 13 bases. The V segment lost 5 bases and the J segment 0 bases; nucleotides outside the gene matches: 10. Per the germline V gene, CDR1 is SGHVS and CDR2 is FQNEAQ. CDR3 length: 19 residues. The CDR3 nucleotides are TGTGCCAGCAGCCCCCCCCGACTAGCGGGAGGAAGCTCCTACAATGAGCAGTTCTTC. It yields the protein CASSPPRLAGGSSYNEQFF.

This clonotype came up a few times. This sequence joins TRBV7-2 and TRBJ2-7; maybe TRBD1 (5 bases). The V end was cut by 1 base, the J end by 3 bases, with 16 bases between. Germline values: CDR1 SGHTA, CDR2 FQGNSA. The CDR3 covers 16 residues. CDR3 DNA sequence: TGTGCCAGCAGCTTAGTTTTTGGGCAGGGAAACTACGAGCAGTACTTC. Residues: CASSLVFGQGNYEQYF.

The CDR3 DNA reads TGTGCCAGCAGTTACAGGGAGAGAGACACCAAAGCTTTCTTT. Protein: CASSYRERDTKAFF. The chain couples TRBV6-2 or TRBV6-3 to TRBJ1-1, with D unresolved. CDR1 is MNHEY, CDR2 SVGEGT, per germline. CDR3 length: 14 residues. V lost 2 bases to trimming and J lost 9 bases, with 16 bases between them.

The chain combines TRBV20-1 with TRBJ1-4, with D unclear. Germline V CDR1 and CDR2: DFQATT, SNEGSKA (reference sequence). The CDR3 covers 14 residues. V lost 1 base and J 11 bases, leaving 17 bases between the germline ends. The CDR3 DNA sequence: TGCAGTGCTAGAGCCGGTGTGGCGGCACCGAAACTGTTTTTT. It is translated as CSARAGVAAPKLFF.

The chain employs TRBV3-1 and TRBJ2-2, with 9 bases identical to TRBD2. The trim removed 0 bases at V and 7 bases at J, leaving 9 bases unmatched. Germline V gives CDR1 LGHDT, CDR2 YNNKEL (reference sequence). The CDR3 runs to 17 residues. As DNA, the CDR3 is TGTGCCAGCAGCCAAGACGGGATAGCGGGAGTCATCGGGGAGCTGTTTTTT. It encodes CASSQDGIAGVIGELFF.

The genes are TRBV7-2 and TRBJ2-5; D is unclear. Germline V gives CDR1 SGHTA, CDR2 FQGNSA. The CDR3 runs to 13 residues. Trimming took 3 bases from V and 3 from J, leaving 8 bases between them. The CDR3: CASSFQQKETQYF. As DNA, the CDR3 is TGTGCCAGCAGCTTCCAACAGAAAGAGACCCAGTACTTC.

This clonotype was seen more than once but under ten times. This may arise from a read error, as a much more abundant clone is one base away. The chain couples TRBV29-1 to TRBJ2-5; 9 bases are a match to TRBD1. The J call may be faulty, since TRBJ2-1 better matches the DNA end. CDR1 and CDR2 (germline): SQVTM, ANQGSEA. The CDR3 has 15 residues. The CDR3 sequence is CSVAVGTGSIDEQFF. CDR3 DNA: TGCAGCGTTGCAGTGGGGACAGGGAGTATCGATGAGCAGTTCTTC.

The gene calls are TRBV10-3 and TRBJ1-3; D gene uncertain. This CDR3 has 14 residues. Per the germline V gene, CDR1 is ENHRY and CDR2 is SYGVKD. Deletions cut 6 bases from V and 0 bases from J, with 9 bases between. CDR3 nucleotides: TGTGCCATCAGATCCGGGCGCTCTGGAAACACCATATATTTT. It specifies CAIRSGRSGNTIYF.

This clonotype showed up just once. The genes are TRBV24-1 and TRBJ2-1; a possible D gene is TRBD1 (5 bases). Judging by the DNA end, TRBJ2-7 fits better; the J call may be wrong. CDR1 and CDR2 (germline): KGHDR, SFDVKD. The length of the CDR3 is 14 residues. Here the CDR3 reads CATSEGPLSYEQYF. In DNA, the CDR3 is TGTGCCACCAGTGAGGGGCCCCTCTCCTACGAGCAGTACTTC.

This clonotype was seen a handful of times. J is TRBJ2-6 and V is TRBV28; unclear D gene. Germline V lookup: CDR1 MDHEN, CDR2 SYDVKM. Trimming shortened V by 6 bases and J by 10 bases, and 7 bases separated the two germline ends. This CDR3 comprises 11 residues. The CDR3 loop is CASSQSNVLTF. As DNA, the CDR3 is TGTGCCAGCAGCCAGAGTAACGTCCTGACTTTC.

The V gene is TRBV4-2, the J gene TRBJ2-7, with 10 bases identical to TRBD2. J lost 5 bases, V lost 1 base, and 5 bases had no gene match. CDR3 size: 15 residues. Germline CDR1 is LGHNA and CDR2 is YNFKEQ. The CDR3 sequence: CASSQVLAGVHEQYF. As DNA, the CDR3 is TGTGCCAGCAGCCAAGTTCTAGCGGGAGTCCACGAGCAGTACTTC.